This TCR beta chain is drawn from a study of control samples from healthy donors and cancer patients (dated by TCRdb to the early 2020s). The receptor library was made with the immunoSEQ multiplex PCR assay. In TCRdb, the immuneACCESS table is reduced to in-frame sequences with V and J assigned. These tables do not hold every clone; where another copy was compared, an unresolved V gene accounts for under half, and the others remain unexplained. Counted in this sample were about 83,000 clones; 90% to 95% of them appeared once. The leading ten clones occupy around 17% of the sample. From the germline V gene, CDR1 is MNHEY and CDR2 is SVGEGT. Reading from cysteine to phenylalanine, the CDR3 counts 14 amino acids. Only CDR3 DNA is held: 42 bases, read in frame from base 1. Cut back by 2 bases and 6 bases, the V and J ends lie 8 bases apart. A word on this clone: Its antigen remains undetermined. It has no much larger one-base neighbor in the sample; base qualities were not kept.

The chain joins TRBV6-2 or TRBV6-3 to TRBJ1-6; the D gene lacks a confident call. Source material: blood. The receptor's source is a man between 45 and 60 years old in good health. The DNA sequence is TGTGCCAGCAGTTACGCACTGAGTAATTCACCCCTCCACTTT. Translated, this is CASSYALSNSPLHF.